Below, 26 T cell receptor beta chains from the same sample are listed, as sequenced in a study of T cell repertoires in cytomegalovirus infection. Their specific antigens are unknown. TCRdb itself ran the reads through MiXCR, one entry per CDR3 protein. The sample lists 750,000 to 900,000 distinct CDR3 sequences, 25% to 30% occurring once. This specimen consisted of cultured CD8+ T cells from PBMCs, obtained from culture after CMV antigen stimulation. These receptor sequences come from a human donor in good health (CMV status not recorded). Some clones in this sample may be carry-over from other donors' samples.

This clonotype was observed a handful of times. The rearrangement links TRBV6-2 or TRBV6-3 to TRBJ2-5, with a weak D call TRBD2 (7 bases). The CDR3 is made up of 15 amino acids. The ends were cut back, 1 base at V and 3 bases at J, with 12 bases in the middle. Germline V lookup: CDR1 MNHEY, CDR2 SVGEGT. CDR3 in amino acids: CASSYFAGAEETQYF. In DNA form, the CDR3 reads TGTGCCAGCAGTTACTTTGCGGGGGCTGAAGAGACCCAGTACTTC.

CDR3 region: CASSLVGANQETQYF. Here the CDR3 DNA reads TGCGCCAGCAGCTTGGTTGGGGCCAACCAAGAGACCCAGTACTTC. This chain links TRBV5-1 with TRBJ2-5; D perhaps matches TRBD1 (5 bases). This CDR3 is 15 amino acids long. The germline gives CDR1 SGHRS, CDR2 YFSETQ. V lost 0 bases and J lost 0, with 9 bases in between.

This chain links TRBV15 with TRBJ2-7; 7 nucleotides match TRBD1. The germline CDR1 and CDR2 sequences are LNHNV and YYDKDF (reference sequence). V trimming: 4 bases; J trimming: 5 bases; junction bases outside the gene matches: 5. This CDR3 is 13 amino acids long. As DNA, the CDR3 is TGTGCCACCAGCACCAGACAGGGAAACGAGCAGTACTTC. Protein sequence: CATSTRQGNEQYF.

The V call is TRBV20-1, the J call TRBJ2-6; 10 nucleotides align to TRBD1. From germline, CDR1 is DFQATT and CDR2 SNEGSKA (reference sequence). V gave up 3 bases and J gave up 2 bases; unmatched junction bases: 10. This CDR3 region has 18 residues. The CDR3 loop is CSARGPGQGKTGANVLTF. The CDR3 region has the DNA TGCAGTGCTAGGGGCCCGGGACAGGGGAAAACTGGGGCCAACGTCCTGACTTTC.

The chain uses TRBV12-3 or TRBV12-4 and TRBJ2-5; the D gene is possibly TRBD1 (6 bases). CDR3 length: 17 residues. Trimming removed 6 bases at V and 5 bases at J, with 25 bases between. This chain's CDR3 is CASRPLDGVRGWETQYF. CDR3 nucleotides: TGTGCCAGCAGACCGCTCGACGGGGTTAGGGGGTGGGAGACCCAGTACTTC.

The table lists this clonotype with a few counts. The chain is built from TRBV7-9 and TRBJ2-1; tentatively, D is TRBD1 (6 bases). The CDR3 runs 16 residues. Germline CDR1 and CDR2: SEHNR and FQNEAQ (reference sequence). Trimming left V 6 bases short and J 0 bases short, with 15 bases between. In nucleotides, the CDR3 is TGTGCCAGCAGACCCAGGACAGACTACTCCTACAATGAGCAGTTCTTC. Translated, it gives CASRPRTDYSYNEQFF.

Regarding this clonotype: Sequence at one end of the junction differs from germline and may be a read error. The chain combines TRBV10-1 with TRBJ2-7; 12 bases map to TRBD2. The CDR3 sequence is 14 residues long. CDR1 and CDR2 from the germline V gene are WNHNN and SYGVQD (reference sequence). The CDR3 sequence: CASRGLAGYYKQYF. The CDR3 DNA sequence: TGCGCCAGCAGGGGACTAGCGGGCTACTACAAGCAGTACTTC.

J is TRBJ1-4 and V is TRBV7-9; 7 bases are shared with TRBD1. After removal of 6 bases from V and 8 bases from J, the junction contained 18 bases not matched to a gene. CDR3 size: 17 residues. CDR1 is SEHNR and CDR2 is FQNEAQ in the germline V gene (reference sequence). CDR3 region: CASRTTVNRGVEEKLFF. The CDR3 DNA follows: TGTGCCAGCAGAACTACTGTAAACAGGGGAGTGGAGGAAAAACTGTTTTTT.

This clonotype was seen a handful of times. CDR3 in amino acids: CASAPSGTSETQYF. CDR3 nucleotide sequence: TGTGCTAGTGCCCCCTCCGGGACTAGCGAGACCCAGTACTTC. The chain joins TRBV12-5 to TRBJ2-5; 9 positions agree with TRBD2. CDR1 is LGHNT and CDR2 is FRNRAP in the germline V gene. Germline trimming cut 7 bases from V and 5 bases from J; bases unmatched to any gene: 8. CDR3 length: 14 amino acids.

The rearrangement links TRBV3-1 to TRBJ2-3, with 9 positions matching TRBD2. CDR3 length: 16 residues. Germline V lookup: CDR1 LGHDT, CDR2 YNNKEL (reference sequence). The junction had 7 bases not matched to a gene; V was cut back by 4 bases and J by 2 bases. The CDR3 DNA reads as TGTGCCAGCAGCCTCGGACTAGCGCTCTTCACAGATACGCAGTATTTT. This sequence encodes CASSLGLALFTDTQYF.

The genes are TRBV6-5 and TRBJ2-7; D possibly corresponds to TRBD2 (5 bases). The germline V gene has CDR1 MNHEY and CDR2 SVGAGI. Trimming stripped 2 bases from V and 5 bases from J, with 22 bases between. This CDR3 has 17 residues. The CDR3 protein is CASSYGSAGLGVHEQYF. DNA for the CDR3: TGTGCCAGCAGTTACGGCAGCGCGGGTCTCGGGGTACACGAGCAGTACTTC.

CDR3 coding DNA: TGTGCCAGCAGCCTCCTGGGAGAGTGGAATGAGCAGTTCTTC. This translates into CASSLLGEWNEQFF. V and J are TRBV7-9 and TRBJ2-1; D is perhaps TRBD2 (5 bases). This CDR3 spans 14 amino acids. The V end was cut by 5 bases, the J end by 7 bases, with 15 bases between. Germline V gene sequence: CDR1 SEHNR, CDR2 FQNEAQ (reference sequence).

The CDR3 bases are TGTGCCAGCAGTTTATCCATCGCGGCTGCGTTAAATCAGCCCCAGCATTTT. Encoded protein: CASSLSIAAALNQPQHF. The chain joins TRBV27 to TRBJ1-5, with no clear D. Trimming took off 0 bases at V and 4 bases at J, with 16 bases between the two ends. This CDR3 comprises 17 residues. Germline-derived CDR1 and CDR2 are MNHEY and SMNVEV (reference sequence).

To note about this clonotype: A read error may account for a junction end that differs from germline. V gene TRBV7-2 combines with J gene TRBJ2-2; the D is unclear. CDR1 and CDR2 from the germline V gene are SGHTA and FQGNSA. The CDR3 extends over 14 amino acids. CDR3 sequence (DNA): TGTGTCAGCAGCCAAGAGCTGGGTACCGGGGAGCTGTTTTTT. It yields the protein CVSSQELGTGELFF.

V and J are TRBV7-9 and TRBJ2-1; 8 bases match TRBD2. Germline loops: CDR1 SEHNR, CDR2 FQNEAQ (reference sequence). The trim removed 5 bases at V and 2 bases at J, leaving 8 bases unmatched. The CDR3 is 16 residues long. The CDR3 nucleotides are TGTGCCAGCAGCCTCCGAAGGGGACTAGCCTACAATGAGCAGTTCTTC. Translated, it gives CASSLRRGLAYNEQFF.

The chain couples TRBV19 to TRBJ1-4, with D perhaps TRBD1 (5 bases). This CDR3 has 16 amino acids. CDR1 and CDR2 from the germline V gene are LNHDA and SQIVND (reference sequence). Trimming shortened V by 7 bases and J by 5 bases, and 20 bases separated the two germline ends. CDR3 sequence: CASTPVGDRSNEKLFF. The CDR3 DNA reads as TGTGCCAGTACCCCAGTGGGGGACCGATCCAATGAAAAACTGTTTTTT.

This clonotype was observed a few times. This chain joins TRBV7-9 and TRBJ1-6, with TRBD1 as a possible D gene (5 bases). CDR1 is SEHNR, CDR2 FQNEAQ, per germline (reference sequence). Trimming took off 5 bases at V and 7 bases at J, with 12 bases between the two ends. The CDR3 has 14 residues. The CDR3, as DNA: TGTGCCAGCAGCCTTACAGGAATCAATTCACCCCTCCACTTT. It is translated as CASSLTGINSPLHF.

This chain joins TRBV14 and TRBJ2-7, with a weak D call TRBD2 (5 bases). CDR1 is SGHDN, CDR2 FVKESK, per germline. Trimming shortened V by 5 bases and J by 3 bases, and 14 bases separated the two germline ends. The CDR3 is 14 residues long. In nucleotides, the CDR3 is TGTGCCAGCAGCACCGGGATGGTCGACTACGAGCAGTACTTC. Amino acid sequence: CASSTGMVDYEQYF.

Relative to its sample, this clonotype is medium-sized. The V call is TRBV6-2 or TRBV6-3, the J call TRBJ2-1; TRBD2 aligns across 12 bases. Germline loops: CDR1 MNHEY, CDR2 SVGEGT. Trimming took 6 bases from V and 7 from J; bases not matched to a gene: 13. The CDR3 runs 17 residues. CDR3 in amino acids: CASRSPQASGGDNEQFF. In nucleotides, the CDR3 is TGTGCCAGCAGGTCCCCCCAAGCTAGCGGGGGGGATAATGAGCAGTTCTTC.

This clonotype was counted at least ten times. The chain couples TRBV28 to TRBJ2-5; 15 nucleotides agree with TRBD2. This CDR3 has 20 amino acids. The ends lost 6 bases at V and 0 bases at J; junction bases unmatched: 14. Germline CDR1 is MDHEN and CDR2 is SYDVKM. The CDR3 protein is CASRMTRGTSGGLYQETQYF. In DNA form, the CDR3 reads TGTGCCAGCAGAATGACGAGGGGGACTAGCGGGGGGTTGTACCAAGAGACCCAGTACTTC. The complete variable domain, with remaining parts taken from reference TRBV28 and TRBJ2-5, reads DVKVTQSSRYLVKRTGEKVFLECVQDMDHENMFWYRQDPGLGLRLIYFSYDVKMKEKGDIPEGYSVSREKKERFSLILESASTNQTSMYLCASRMTRGTSGGLYQETQYFGPGTRLLVL.

This clonotype was detected only a few times. The chain uses TRBV6-5 and TRBJ2-3; D could derive from TRBD1 or TRBD2 (5 bases each). The CDR3 has 16 amino acids. Trimming stripped 5 bases from V and 4 bases from J, with 19 bases between. Germline V gives CDR1 MNHEY, CDR2 SVGAGI. DNA for the CDR3: TGTGCCAGCAGTCCGCAGGAAGGGGCCGGGGCAGATACGCAGTATTTT. Residues: CASSPQEGAGADTQYF.

CDR3 sequence: CASGRPLEPQHF. The DNA for the CDR3 is TGTGCCAGCGGGCGACCTTTAGAGCCCCAGCATTTT. The V call is TRBV27, the J call TRBJ1-5; unclear D gene. Germline V gene data show CDR1 as MNHEY and CDR2 as SMNVEV (reference sequence). Between the trimmed V and J ends, which lost 8 bases and 8 bases, there was a span of 13 bases. The CDR3 length is 12 residues.

This clonotype was observed many times. The chain has TRBV7-6 and TRBJ1-1; D gene unclear. V dropped 1 base and J dropped 0 bases, with 24 bases sitting between them. The CDR3 is 20 amino acids. The germline gives CDR1 SGHVS, CDR2 FNYEAQ. The CDR3: CASSLVRAIGRDLMNTEAFF. DNA for the CDR3: TGTGCCAGCAGCTTAGTGAGAGCCATAGGGCGGGATCTGATGAACACTGAAGCTTTCTTT.

This clonotype was counted between two and nine times. The gene calls are TRBV6-2 or TRBV6-3 and TRBJ2-1, with TRBD1 matching over 11 bases. Germline CDR1 MNHEY, CDR2 SVGEGT. CDR3 length equals 15 residues. After removal of 0 bases from V and 9 bases from J, the junction contained 4 bases not matched to a gene. In DNA, the CDR3 is TGTGCCAGCAGTTACTCGTGGACAGGGGGCGTTGAGCAGTTCTTC. Its translation: CASSYSWTGGVEQFF.

This clonotype was counted between two and nine times. V is TRBV7-9 and J is TRBJ1-2; 7 positions agree with TRBD1. J lost 3 bases, V lost 2 bases, and 9 bases had no gene match. This CDR3 spans 16 amino acids. CDR1 and CDR2 from the germline V gene are SEHNR and FQNEAQ (reference sequence). The chain's CDR3 is CASSLPSQGIDYGYTF. DNA of the CDR3: TGTGCCAGCAGCTTACCATCACAGGGGATAGACTATGGCTACACCTTC.

The chain links TRBV12-3 or TRBV12-4 to TRBJ2-3; the D gene is possibly TRBD1 (6 bases). CDR3 size: 13 residues. Trimming took off 5 bases at V and 7 bases at J, with 13 bases between the two ends. CDR3 sequence: CASSPTGLNTQYF. DNA of the CDR3: TGTGCCAGCAGTCCTACAGGGTTGAATACGCAGTATTTT.